The clone carrying this T cell receptor (beta chain) turned up a few times. The sample comes from a study of blood T cell repertoires in COVID-19. Looking at the study overall: The origin of the acute and convalescent COVID-19 samples was the United States, Italy and Spain. The cDNA or gDNA used as material had been derived from T cells, B-cell-depleted T cells, or PBMCs.

In the authors' methods: Researchers report that nucleated cell counts were estimated from reference gene primer amplification. TCRdb keeps only in-frame clones here, not all; method: immunoSEQ multiplex PCR. V, J and clone size were drawn from that table, and D and trimming were deduced from the DNA. The sample lists tens of thousands of clones, 89% occurring once. This receptor was obtained from a human donor with acute or convalescent COVID-19. The donor label of this sample is uncertain. The source material was peripheral blood.

CDR3 sequence (DNA): TGTGCCAGCAGTTCCTACAGGCGAACTAACTATGGCTACACCTTC. It yields the protein CASSSYRRTNYGYTF. The J gene is TRBJ1-2, the V gene TRBV6-5; the D gene is possibly TRBD1 (5 bases). CDR3 length: 15 amino acids. Trimming left V 4 bases short and J 0 bases short, with 12 bases between. In germline, CDR1 is MNHEY, CDR2 SVGAGI.